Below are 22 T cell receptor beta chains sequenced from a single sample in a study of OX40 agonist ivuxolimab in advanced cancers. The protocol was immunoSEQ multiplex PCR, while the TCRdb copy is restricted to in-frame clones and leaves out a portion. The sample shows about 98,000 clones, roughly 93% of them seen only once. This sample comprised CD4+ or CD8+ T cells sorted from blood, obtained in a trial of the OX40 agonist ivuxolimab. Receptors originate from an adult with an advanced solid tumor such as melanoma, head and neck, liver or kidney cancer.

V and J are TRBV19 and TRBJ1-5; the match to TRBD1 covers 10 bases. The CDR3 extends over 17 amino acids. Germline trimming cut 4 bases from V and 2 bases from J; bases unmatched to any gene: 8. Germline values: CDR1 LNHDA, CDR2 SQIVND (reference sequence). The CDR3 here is CASSKRDRGSGNQPQHF. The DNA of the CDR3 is TGTGCCAGTAGTAAGCGGGACAGGGGTAGCGGCAATCAGCCCCAGCATTTT. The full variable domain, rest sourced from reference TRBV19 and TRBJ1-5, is DGGITQSPKYLFRKEGQNVTLSCEQNLNHDAMYWYRQDPGQGLRLIYYSQIVNDFQKGDIAEGYSVSREKKESFPLTVTSAQKNPTAFYLCASSKRDRGSGNQPQHFGDGTRLSIL.

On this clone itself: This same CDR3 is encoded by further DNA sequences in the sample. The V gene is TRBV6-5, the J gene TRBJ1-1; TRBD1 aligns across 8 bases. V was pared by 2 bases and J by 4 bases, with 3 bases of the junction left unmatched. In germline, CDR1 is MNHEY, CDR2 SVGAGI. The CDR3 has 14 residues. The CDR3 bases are TGTGCCAGCAGTTACAAGCAGGGGGCCACTGAAGCTTTCTTT. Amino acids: CASSYKQGATEAFF.

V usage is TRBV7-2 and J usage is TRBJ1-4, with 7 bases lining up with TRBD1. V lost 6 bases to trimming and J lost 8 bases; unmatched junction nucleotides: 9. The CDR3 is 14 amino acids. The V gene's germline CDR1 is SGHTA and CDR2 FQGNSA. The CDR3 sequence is CASSFQGGREKLFF. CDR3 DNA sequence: TGTGCCAGCAGTTTTCAGGGGGGACGAGAAAAACTGTTTTTT.

This chain's CDR3 is CASSLVVGNQPQHF. CDR3 nucleotides: TGTGCCAGCAGCTTAGTGGTCGGGAATCAGCCCCAGCATTTT. The chain carries TRBV7-8 and TRBJ1-5; the D is unclear. V was clipped by 1 base and J by 4 bases, with 8 bases between them. The CDR3 is made up of 14 amino acids. In germline, CDR1 is SGHVS, CDR2 FQNEAQ.

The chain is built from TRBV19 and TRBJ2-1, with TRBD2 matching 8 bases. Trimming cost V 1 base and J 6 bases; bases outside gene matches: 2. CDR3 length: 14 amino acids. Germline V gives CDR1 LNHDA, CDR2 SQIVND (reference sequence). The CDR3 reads CASSIVGTSNEQFF. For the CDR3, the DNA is TGTGCCAGTAGTATAGTAGGGACTAGCAATGAGCAGTTCTTC.

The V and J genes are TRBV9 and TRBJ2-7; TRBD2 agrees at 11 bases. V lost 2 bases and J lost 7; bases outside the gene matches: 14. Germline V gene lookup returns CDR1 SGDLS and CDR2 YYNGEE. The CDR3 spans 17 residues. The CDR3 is CASSVRSGRAGSGEQYV. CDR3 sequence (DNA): TGTGCCAGCAGCGTCCGTAGCGGGAGGGCCGGAAGTGGGGAGCAGTACGTC.

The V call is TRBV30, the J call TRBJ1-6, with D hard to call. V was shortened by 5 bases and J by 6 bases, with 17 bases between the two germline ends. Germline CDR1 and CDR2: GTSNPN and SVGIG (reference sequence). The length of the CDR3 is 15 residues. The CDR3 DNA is TGTGCCTGGTCTTCCGGGGTAACAAGTAATTCACCCCTCCACTTT. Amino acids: CAWSSGVTSNSPLHF.

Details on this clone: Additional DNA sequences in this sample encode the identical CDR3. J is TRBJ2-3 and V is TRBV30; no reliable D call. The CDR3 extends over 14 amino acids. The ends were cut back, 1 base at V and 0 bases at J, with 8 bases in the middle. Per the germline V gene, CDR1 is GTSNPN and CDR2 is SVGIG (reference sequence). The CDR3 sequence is CAWSDPRSTDTQYF. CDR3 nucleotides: TGTGCCTGGAGTGATCCGAGGAGCACAGATACGCAGTATTTT.

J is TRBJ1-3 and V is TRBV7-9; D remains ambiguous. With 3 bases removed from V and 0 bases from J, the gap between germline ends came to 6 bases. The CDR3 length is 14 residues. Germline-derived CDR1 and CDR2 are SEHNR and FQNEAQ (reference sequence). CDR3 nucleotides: TGTGCCAGCAGCTTCAGTGGCTCTGGAAACACCATATATTTT. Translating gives CASSFSGSGNTIYF.

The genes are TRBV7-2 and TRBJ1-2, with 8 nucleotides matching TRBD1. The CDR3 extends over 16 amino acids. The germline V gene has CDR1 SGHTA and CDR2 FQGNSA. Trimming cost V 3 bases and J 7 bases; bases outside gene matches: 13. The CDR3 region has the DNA TGTGCCAGCAGCTTGAACAGAGGACAGGGAGGGGTTGGCTACACCTTC. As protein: CASSLNRGQGGVGYTF.

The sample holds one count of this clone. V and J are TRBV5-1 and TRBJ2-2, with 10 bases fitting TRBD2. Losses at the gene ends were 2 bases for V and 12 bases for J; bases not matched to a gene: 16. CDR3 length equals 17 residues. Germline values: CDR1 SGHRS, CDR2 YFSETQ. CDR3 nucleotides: TGCGCCAGCAGCTTTAACACCGGTAGCGGGAGGCCCGAGCAGCTGTTTTTT. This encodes CASSFNTGSGRPEQLFF.

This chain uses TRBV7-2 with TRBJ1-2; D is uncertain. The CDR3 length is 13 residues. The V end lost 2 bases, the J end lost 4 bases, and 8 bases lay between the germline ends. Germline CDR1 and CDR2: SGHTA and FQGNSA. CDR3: CASSLSAGYGYTF. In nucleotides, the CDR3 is TGTGCCAGCAGCTTAAGCGCGGGCTATGGCTACACCTTC.

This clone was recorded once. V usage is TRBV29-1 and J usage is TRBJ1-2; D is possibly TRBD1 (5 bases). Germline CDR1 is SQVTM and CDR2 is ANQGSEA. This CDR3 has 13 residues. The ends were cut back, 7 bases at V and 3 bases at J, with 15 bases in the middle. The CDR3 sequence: CSAGLSRDYGYTF. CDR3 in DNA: TGCAGCGCCGGACTGTCCAGGGACTATGGCTACACCTTC.

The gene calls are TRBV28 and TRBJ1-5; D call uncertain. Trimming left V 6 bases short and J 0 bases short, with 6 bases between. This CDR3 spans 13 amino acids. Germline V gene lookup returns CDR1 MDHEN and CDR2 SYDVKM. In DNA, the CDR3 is TGTGCCAGCAGCCCTCATAGCAATCAGCCCCAGCATTTT. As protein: CASSPHSNQPQHF. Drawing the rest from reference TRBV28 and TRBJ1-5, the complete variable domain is DVKVTQSSRYLVKRTGEKVFLECVQDMDHENMFWYRQDPGLGLRLIYFSYDVKMKEKGDIPEGYSVSREKKERFSLILESASTNQTSMYLCASSPHSNQPQHFGDGTRLSIL.

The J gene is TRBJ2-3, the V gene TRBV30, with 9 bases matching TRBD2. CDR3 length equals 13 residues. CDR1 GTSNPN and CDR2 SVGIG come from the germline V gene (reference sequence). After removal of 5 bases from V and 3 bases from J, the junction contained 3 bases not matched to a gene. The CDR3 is CAWLAGVTDTQYF. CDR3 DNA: TGTGCCTGGTTAGCGGGAGTAACAGATACGCAGTATTTT.

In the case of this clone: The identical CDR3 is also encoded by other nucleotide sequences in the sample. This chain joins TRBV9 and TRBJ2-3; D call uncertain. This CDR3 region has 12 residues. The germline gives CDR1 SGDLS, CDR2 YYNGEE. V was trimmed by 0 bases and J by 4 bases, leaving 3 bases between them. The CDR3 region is CASSVVSDTQYF. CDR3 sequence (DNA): TGTGCCAGCAGCGTAGTATCAGATACGCAGTATTTT.

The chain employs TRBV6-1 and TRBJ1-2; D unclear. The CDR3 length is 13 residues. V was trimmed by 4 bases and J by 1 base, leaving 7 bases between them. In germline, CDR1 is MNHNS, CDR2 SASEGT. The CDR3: CASSGVNNYGYTF. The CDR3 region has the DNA TGTGCCAGCAGTGGCGTGAATAACTATGGCTACACCTTC.

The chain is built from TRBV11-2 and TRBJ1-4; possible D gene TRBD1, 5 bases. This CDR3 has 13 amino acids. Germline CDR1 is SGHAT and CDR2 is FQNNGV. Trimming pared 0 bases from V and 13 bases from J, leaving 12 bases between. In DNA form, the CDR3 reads TGTGCCAGCAGCTTAGACAGGGAGTTTGGACTGTTTTTT. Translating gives CASSLDREFGLFF.

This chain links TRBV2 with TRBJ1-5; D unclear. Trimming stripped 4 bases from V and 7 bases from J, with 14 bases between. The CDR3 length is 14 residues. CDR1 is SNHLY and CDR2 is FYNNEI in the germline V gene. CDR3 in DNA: TGTGCCAGCAGTGGAACAGCTGGGGAACAGCCCCAGCATTTT. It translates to CASSGTAGEQPQHF.

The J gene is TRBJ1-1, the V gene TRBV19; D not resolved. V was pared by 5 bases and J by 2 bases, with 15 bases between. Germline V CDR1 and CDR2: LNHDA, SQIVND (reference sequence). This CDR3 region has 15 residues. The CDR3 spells CASSSLSRRNTEAFF. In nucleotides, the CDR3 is TGTGCCAGTAGTTCCCTAAGTAGGAGAAACACTGAAGCTTTCTTT.

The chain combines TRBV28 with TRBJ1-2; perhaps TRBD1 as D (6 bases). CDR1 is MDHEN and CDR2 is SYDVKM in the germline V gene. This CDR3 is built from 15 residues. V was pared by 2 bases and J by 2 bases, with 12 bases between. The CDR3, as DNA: TGTGCCAGCAGTTTACCGGACAGAATCAACTATGGCTACACCTTC. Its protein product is CASSLPDRINYGYTF.

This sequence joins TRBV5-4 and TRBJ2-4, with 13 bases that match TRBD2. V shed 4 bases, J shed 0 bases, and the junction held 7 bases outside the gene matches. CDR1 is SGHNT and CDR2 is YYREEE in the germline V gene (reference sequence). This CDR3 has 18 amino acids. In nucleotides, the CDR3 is TGTGCCAGCAGCGACCGGACTAGCGGGGGTGTAGCCAAAAACATTCAGTACTTC. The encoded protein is CASSDRTSGGVAKNIQYF. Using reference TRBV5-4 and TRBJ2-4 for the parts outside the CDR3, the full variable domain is ETGVTQSPTHLIKTRGQQVTLRCSSQSGHNTVSWYQQALGQGPQFIFQYYREEENGRGNFPPRFSGLQFPNYSSELNVNALELDDSALYLCASSDRTSGGVAKNIQYFGAGTRLSVL.